One and the same sample provided the 30 T cell receptor beta chains below, sequenced in a study of read filtering for tumor transcriptome and immune sequencing (dated by TCRdb to about 2020). Sequencing took place on an Illumina HiSeq 4000. Starting from roughly 370 ng RNA, TCR libraries were constructed with the Immunoverse kit using molecular barcoded adaptors that cover the alpha/delta and beta/gamma chains. TCRdb reworked the public reads: Q25 trimming with fastp, MiXCR clone assembly, productive beta chains retained. Rows with one shared CDR3 protein collapse into an entry with the most common genes and DNA. The sample table records 35,000 to 50,000 distinct CDR3 sequences; around an eighth of these occur just once. 5.5% to 8% of the sample rests with the top ten. Sequencing was carried out using a population of CD138-negative cells sorted from bone marrow. The label giving this sample's cell subset or site can be read as: bone marrow mononuclear cells depleted of CD138+ plasma/myeloma cells by negative magnetic selection. All receptors derive from a donor at least 40 years old with multiple myeloma.

Comments on this clonotype: A read error may account for a junction end that differs from germline. The genes are TRBV7-2 and TRBJ1-1; D not certain. Germline V gene data show CDR1 as SGHTA and CDR2 as FQGNSA. This CDR3 region has 14 residues. CDR3: CASSLGTGNTEAYF. The DNA for the CDR3 is TGTGCCAGCAGCTTAGGTACTGGGAACACTGAAGCTTACTTT.

This chain joins TRBV7-3 and TRBJ1-3; a possible D gene is TRBD1 (6 bases). CDR1 and CDR2 (germline): SGHTA, FQGTGA. V lost 4 bases to trimming and J lost 2 bases, with 12 bases between them. The CDR3 consists of 15 residues. The CDR3 DNA reads TGTGCCAGCAGCTCCCCCGGGGGGCCTGGAAACACCATATATTTT. Its translation: CASSSPGGPGNTIYF.

This clonotype was picked up many times. The chain recombines TRBV5-4 with TRBJ1-2; D is unresolved. CDR1 and CDR2 (germline): SGHNT, YYREEE (reference sequence). V was cut by 0 bases and J by 8 bases, with 17 bases left in between. The length of the CDR3 is 15 residues. In DNA, the CDR3 is TGTGCCAGCAGCTTGGGGGTCTCCCGGTCCGGGGGCTACACCTTC. Amino acids: CASSLGVSRSGGYTF.

This clonotype was seen more than once but under ten times. This may arise from a read error, as a much more abundant clone is one base away. V is TRBV5-1 and J is TRBJ2-3; no firm D call. Germline CDR1 reads SGHRS; CDR2 reads YFSETQ. Trimming left V 0 bases short and J 5 bases short, with 13 bases between. The CDR3 length is 15 residues. The DNA of the CDR3 is TGCGCCAGCAGCTTGGGAGGTCCCTGGGGAGATACGCAGTATTTT. This sequence encodes CASSLGGPWGDTQYF.

This clonotype was seen ten or more times. The chain couples TRBV5-1 to TRBJ1-1; the D is unclear. This CDR3 region has 14 residues. V shed 5 bases and J shed 10 bases, with 21 bases lying between them. The germline CDR1 and CDR2 sequences are SGHRS and YFSETQ. CDR3 DNA: TGCGCCAGCAGTACACCCGGGAGCTCAGGAAGAGCTTTCTTT. Translating it yields CASSTPGSSGRAFF.

Comments on this clonotype: A read error may account for a junction end that differs from germline. V and J are TRBV5-1 and TRBJ2-2, with 7 positions matching TRBD1. This CDR3 is 16 amino acids long. The germline CDR1 and CDR2 sequences are SGHRS and YFSETQ. CDR3 nucleotides: TGCGCCAGCAGCTTCTCCGGGACAGCTTTTTACGGGGAGCCGTTTTTT. Protein: CASSFSGTAFYGEPFF.

This clonotype was seen repeatedly, ten times or more. The chain recombines TRBV3-1 with TRBJ1-3; tentatively, D is TRBD1 (6 bases). The length of the CDR3 is 14 residues. Trimming removed 7 bases from V and 2 bases from J, with 12 bases in between. Germline V gives CDR1 LGHDT, CDR2 YNNKEL (reference sequence). The CDR3 nucleotides read TGTGCCAGCAACTCAGGGGTCGCTGGAAACACCATATATTTT. Translated: CASNSGVAGNTIYF.

This clonotype occurred once. The chain combines TRBV19 with TRBJ1-1; 8 nucleotides align to TRBD1. Unmatched junction bases numbered 17, after V lost 11 bases and J lost 0 bases. Germline assignment: CDR1 LNHDA and CDR2 SQIVND (reference sequence). CDR3 size: 17 residues. The CDR3 loop reads CADSMGRGQTMNTEAFF. Here the CDR3 DNA reads TGTGCCGATAGTATGGGCAGGGGGCAGACCATGAACACTGAAGCTTTCTTT. Drawing the rest from reference TRBV19 and TRBJ1-1, the complete variable domain is DGGITQSPKYLFRKEGQNVTLSCEQNLNHDAMYWYRQDPGQGLRLIYYSQIVNDFQKGDIAEGYSVSREKKESFPLTVTSAQKNPTAFYLCADSMGRGQTMNTEAFFGQGTRLTVV.

This clonotype was observed at least ten times. V and J are TRBV12-3 or TRBV12-4 and TRBJ2-2; TRBD2 aligns across 7 bases. This CDR3 is built from 13 residues. The junction had 4 bases not matched to a gene; V was cut back by 4 bases and J by 8 bases. As DNA, the CDR3 is TGTGCCAGCAGTTCCGCGGGGGTTGGGGAGCTGTTTTTT. The encoded protein is CASSSAGVGELFF.

This clonotype was seen ten or more times. This chain joins TRBV28 and TRBJ2-2, with D tentatively TRBD2 (6 bases). Germline V gene sequence: CDR1 MDHEN, CDR2 SYDVKM. The CDR3 totals 12 residues. V lost 5 bases and J 8 bases, leaving 9 bases between the germline ends. The CDR3 DNA reads TGTGCCAGCAGTCTAGCGATGGGGGAGCTGTTTTTT. Its protein is CASSLAMGELFF. The whole variable domain, remainder taken from reference TRBV28 and TRBJ2-2, is DVKVTQSSRYLVKRTGEKVFLECVQDMDHENMFWYRQDPGLGLRLIYFSYDVKMKEKGDIPEGYSVSREKKERFSLILESASTNQTSMYLCASSLAMGELFFGEGSRLTVL.

This clonotype was counted at least ten times. Here the CDR3 DNA reads TGTGCCAGCATGAACCGACCGGGCAGGTCGCAAAGCAATCAGCCCCAGCATTTT. Amino acids: CASMNRPGRSQSNQPQHF. V usage is TRBV28 and J usage is TRBJ1-5; D gene ambiguous. The V end was cut by 7 bases, the J end by 1 base, with 23 bases between. Germline CDR1 is MDHEN and CDR2 is SYDVKM. CDR3 length equals 18 residues.

Points on this clonotype: A much larger clone sits a single nucleotide away, making a read error possible. No DNA is shown, since the ends of the CDR3 on it are uncertain; the CDR3 is the one TCRdb lists. V usage is TRBV12-3 or TRBV12-4 and J usage is TRBJ2-5. Both ends counted, the CDR3 spans 12 residues. The CDR3 reads CASNFGQGTQCF.

With regard to this clonotype: With a much larger clone just one base away, this may be a read error. The rearrangement uses TRBV24-1 and TRBJ2-1, with a weak D call TRBD2 (6 bases). The germline V and J ends were trimmed by 3 bases and 4 bases, with 12 bases remaining between them. CDR3 length: 15 amino acids. Germline V gives CDR1 KGHDR, CDR2 SFDVKD. The CDR3 DNA follows: TGTGCCACCAGTGATGGACCGGGACTTTACAATGAGCAGTTCTTC. Translating it yields CATSDGPGLYNEQFF.

A remark on this clonotype: A junction end diverges from the germline sequence, so it may reflect a read error. The V call is TRBV20-1, the J call TRBJ1-5; D is uncertain. Germline V gene data show CDR1 as DFQATT and CDR2 as SNEGSKA (reference sequence). This CDR3 contains 13 residues. The CDR3 spells CSARGPVNQTQHF. Written as DNA, the CDR3 is TGCAGTGCCAGAGGGCCAGTTAATCAGACCCAGCATTTT.

At least ten counts were recorded for this clonotype. The V gene is TRBV5-1, the J gene TRBJ2-1; possibly TRBD1 for D (5 bases). V lost 4 bases and J 0 bases, leaving 17 bases between the germline ends. Germline loops: CDR1 SGHRS, CDR2 YFSETQ. CDR3 length equals 17 residues. This CDR3 is CASSRGIRFGSYNEQFF. In nucleotides, the CDR3 is TGCGCCAGCAGCAGGGGTATAAGGTTTGGCTCCTACAATGAGCAGTTCTTC.

On this clonotype itself: With a much larger clone just one base away, this may be a read error. The chain has TRBV19 and TRBJ2-7; no definite D call. Germline-derived CDR1 and CDR2 are LNHDA and SQIVND (reference sequence). Trimming removed 4 bases at V and 6 bases at J, with 7 bases between. The CDR3 is made up of 11 amino acids. The CDR3 sequence: CASSTFGEQYF. DNA for the CDR3: TGTGCCAGTAGTACCTTCGGCGAGCAGTACTTC.

This clonotype showed up many times. The chain recombines TRBV2 with TRBJ1-4; D gene uncertain. The CDR3 sequence is 13 residues long. Germline V CDR1 and CDR2: SNHLY, FYNNEI. The ends were cut back, 8 bases at V and 12 bases at J, with 19 bases in the middle. CDR3 residues: CASLAAQKSELFF. The CDR3 DNA follows: TGTGCCAGCTTAGCCGCCCAAAAGTCTGAACTGTTTTTT.

At least ten counts were recorded for this clonotype. The chain has TRBV20-1 and TRBJ1-1, with unresolved D. Germline V lookup: CDR1 DFQATT, CDR2 SNEGSKA (reference sequence). This CDR3 spans 14 amino acids. The V gene lost 1 base and the J gene lost 1 base, with 10 bases spanning the gap. CDR3 coding DNA: TGCAGTGCTAGAGTCGGCAACAAGAACACTGAAGCTTTCTTT. This encodes CSARVGNKNTEAFF.

This clonotype came up many times. This chain connects TRBV20-1 to TRBJ2-3; maybe TRBD2 (6 bases). Germline CDR1 reads DFQATT; CDR2 reads SNEGSKA (reference sequence). CDR3 length: 15 amino acids. V lost 2 bases and J lost 0, with 12 bases in between. The CDR3 here is CSARLLGTSTDTQYF. CDR3 nucleotides: TGCAGTGCTAGACTGTTGGGGACTAGCACAGATACGCAGTATTTT.

This clonotype was recorded at least ten times. The chain joins TRBV9 to TRBJ1-5, with 7 positions matching TRBD1. Trimming cost V 5 bases and J 6 bases; bases outside gene matches: 8. Germline V gives CDR1 SGDLS, CDR2 YYNGEE. CDR3 length: 14 amino acids. The CDR3 region is CASSPTGLGQPQHF. DNA for the CDR3: TGTGCCAGCAGTCCGACAGGGTTGGGTCAGCCCCAGCATTTT.

On this clonotype itself: This may come from a read error, since a much larger clone is one base off. The rearrangement links TRBV5-1 to TRBJ1-5; possible D gene TRBD1, 5 bases. The V and J ends lost 4 bases and 5 bases respectively, with 13 bases between them. The CDR3 spans 14 residues. CDR1 SGHRS and CDR2 YFSETQ come from the germline V gene. CDR3 sequence reads: CASSQDSGDQPQHF. DNA of the CDR3: TGCGCCAGCAGCCAAGACAGCGGGGATCAGCCCCAGCATTTT.

This clonotype was detected many times. The chain links TRBV7-3 to TRBJ1-1; D gene ambiguous. This CDR3 contains 13 residues. Trimming left V 5 bases short and J 7 bases short, with 14 bases between. CDR1 is SGHTA and CDR2 is FQGTGA in the germline V gene. CDR3 sequence: CASSTTAGDEAFF. CDR3 in DNA: TGTGCCAGCAGCACTACCGCCGGAGATGAAGCTTTCTTT.

This clonotype was recorded at least ten times. The chain links TRBV7-8 to TRBJ2-2; D may be TRBD1 or TRBD2 (5 bases each). This CDR3 has 13 amino acids. CDR1 and CDR2 (germline): SGHVS, FQNEAQ. V lost 4 bases to trimming and J lost 7 bases, with 10 bases between them. This CDR3 reads CASSYGGYGELFF. In DNA, the CDR3 is TGTGCCAGCAGCTATGGGGGATACGGGGAGCTGTTTTTT.

This clonotype has a count of ten or more. The chain uses TRBV30 and TRBJ1-2; TRBD1 agrees at 7 bases. Germline loops: CDR1 GTSNPN, CDR2 SVGIG (reference sequence). The CDR3 is 15 amino acids. V shed 4 bases and J 3 bases; nucleotides not matched to a gene: 11. CDR3 in amino acids: CAWTIPGGVYYGYTF. Here the CDR3 DNA reads TGTGCCTGGACCATCCCAGGGGGTGTTTACTATGGCTACACCTTC.

This clonotype was observed many times. The chain employs TRBV6-5 and TRBJ2-1, with D tentatively TRBD2 (6 bases). CDR3 size: 13 residues. The V end lost 7 bases, the J end lost 13 bases, and 20 bases lay between the germline ends. CDR1 is MNHEY, CDR2 SVGAGI, per germline. Written as DNA, the CDR3 is TGTGCCAGCAATCCCCCGGAGGGGAGGACTCAGTTCTTC. It is translated as CASNPPEGRTQFF.

This clonotype was seen repeatedly, ten times or more. The chain joins TRBV5-1 to TRBJ2-2; a possible D gene is TRBD2 (7 bases). Per germline, CDR1 SGHRS and CDR2 YFSETQ. The CDR3 contains 15 residues. V dropped 4 bases and J dropped 3 bases, with 13 bases sitting between them. The CDR3 loop is CASSHRGADTGELFF. The CDR3, as DNA: TGCGCCAGCAGCCATCGGGGGGCCGACACCGGGGAGCTGTTTTTT.

This clonotype was observed many times. The chain is built from TRBV5-1 and TRBJ1-1, with a tentative D call TRBD1 (5 bases). CDR1 is SGHRS, CDR2 YFSETQ, per germline. This CDR3 comprises 13 residues. V was clipped by 3 bases and J by 4 bases, with 10 bases between them. The CDR3 nucleotides are TGCGCCAGCAGCTCGCTGGGGGTCACTGAAGCTTTCTTT. Translation: CASSSLGVTEAFF.

This rearrangement joins TRBV6-1 to TRBJ2-2; D not certain. The CDR3 consists of 14 residues. The germline gives CDR1 MNHNS, CDR2 SASEGT. Trimming took 1 base from V and 3 from J, leaving 6 bases between them. The CDR3: CASSEVRDTGELFF. The CDR3 DNA reads TGTGCCAGCAGTGAAGTGAGAGACACCGGGGAGCTGTTTTTT.

Only a few counts were recorded for this clonotype. A much larger clone differs by one base, so this may be a read error. The J gene is TRBJ1-1, the V gene TRBV27; D remains unclear. V was trimmed by 7 bases and J by 3 bases, leaving 12 bases between them. This CDR3 is 13 amino acids long. The germline V gene encodes CDR1 MNHEY and CDR2 SMNVEV (reference sequence). CDR3 DNA: TGTGCCAGCAACCCTTATAGGGACACTGAAGCTTTCTTT. Translation gives CASNPYRDTEAFF.

The chain employs TRBV7-9 and TRBJ2-1, with 9 bases lining up with TRBD1. V gave up 0 bases and J gave up 8 bases; unmatched junction bases: 11. The germline CDR1 and CDR2 sequences are SEHNR and FQNEAQ (reference sequence). CDR3 length equals 17 residues. This CDR3 reads CASSLAGWTGAYDEQFF. The CDR3 DNA follows: TGTGCCAGCAGCTTAGCCGGGTGGACAGGGGCATACGATGAGCAGTTCTTC.